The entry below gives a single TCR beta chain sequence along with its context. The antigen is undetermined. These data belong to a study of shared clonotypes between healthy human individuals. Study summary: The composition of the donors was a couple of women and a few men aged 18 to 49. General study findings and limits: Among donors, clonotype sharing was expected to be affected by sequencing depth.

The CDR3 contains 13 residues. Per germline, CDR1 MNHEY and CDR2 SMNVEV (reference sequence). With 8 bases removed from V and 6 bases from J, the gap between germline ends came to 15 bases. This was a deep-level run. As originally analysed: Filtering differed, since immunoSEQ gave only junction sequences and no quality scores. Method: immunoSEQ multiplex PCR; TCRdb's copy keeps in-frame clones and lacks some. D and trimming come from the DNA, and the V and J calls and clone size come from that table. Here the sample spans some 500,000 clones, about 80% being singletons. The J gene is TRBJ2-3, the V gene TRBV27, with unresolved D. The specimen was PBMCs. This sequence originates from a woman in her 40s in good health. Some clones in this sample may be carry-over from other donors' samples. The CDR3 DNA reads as TGTGCCAGCGGGTCCCCCCCCAGGGATACGCAGTATTTT. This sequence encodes CASGSPPRDTQYF.